This record concerns one T cell receptor (beta chain) sequence. Antigen unknown. The gene symbols are mouse symbols. RNA extraction and reverse transcription yielded cDNA as sequencing template. Assay used: immunoSEQ multiplex PCR; TCRdb lists only in-frame clones, some missing. This repertoire lists 290,000 or so clones without singletons; roughly 1.2% sits in the top ten. The sample comes from a study of CD8+ T cells in alopecia areata. A panel of CD4, CD8alpha, NKG2D, NKG2ACE and other markers served to sort pooled cutaneous lymph node cells. Findings and limits, study-wide: Lesional scalp exceeded normal scalp in clonality, especially in alopecia totalis/universalis. Mouse data revealed clearer TCR sharing than patient data did, a gap possibly tied to HLA.

The clonotype was recovered from a C3H/HeJ mouse with alopecia areata. Strain haplotype (MHC): H2-k. The sample consisted of CD4+ T cells sorted from a lymph node.

CDR3 region: CASSDAETGLYEQYF. The DNA read from the CDR3 is TGTGCCAGCAGTGATGCAGAGACAGGGCTTTAT. This chain links TRBV13-3 with TRBJ2-7, with 7 bases identical to TRBD1. The observed sequence ends 4 residues before the CDR3 terminus, with the missing tail filled in from the germline J gene. Germline loops: CDR1 NNHDY, CDR2 SYVADS. The CDR3 length is 15 residues.